The rows below give T cell receptor beta chains drawn from one sample of a study of blood T cells in healthy people across ages. TCRdb used MiXCR to reprocess the 5' RACE reads, holding one entry per CDR3 protein. The sample lists fewer than 2,000,000 distinct CDR3 sequences; roughly a third were seen once. The sample consisted of blood. These receptor sequences come from a woman in her twenties or thirties in good health. The CDR3 runs from the conserved cysteine through the conserved F or W. D genes are given only for firm matches. Clone size is stated in some rows and not others, as once, few, many or a class when expanded.

v_call: TRBV11-3
j_call: TRBJ2-1
clone_size: -
d_call: -
cdr3_nt: TGTGCCAGCAGCCAGAACCCTCCCTTGTCCGCCTACAATGAGCAGTTCTTC
cdr3_aa: CASSQNPPLSAYNEQFF

v_call: TRBV30
j_call: TRBJ2-3
clone_size: few
d_call: -
cdr3_nt: TGTGCCTGGAGTGTAATCGGAAGTGATACGCAGTATTTT
cdr3_aa: CAWSVIGSDTQYF

v_call: TRBV9
j_call: TRBJ1-1
clone_size: -
d_call: -
cdr3_nt: TGTGCCAGCAGCCTCCTCAGGGTGGCCACTGAAGCTTTCTTT
cdr3_aa: CASSLLRVATEAFF

v_call: TRBV7-9
j_call: TRBJ2-7
clone_size: few
d_call: -
cdr3_nt: TGTGCCAGCAGCTTAGCGACTGTCTCTGGGGACAACTCCTACGAGCAGTACTTC
cdr3_aa: CASSLATVSGDNSYEQYF

v_call: TRBV2
j_call: TRBJ2-7
clone_size: few
d_call: -
cdr3_nt: TGTGCCAGCAGTGAGGGCAGGACCGAGCAGTACTTC
cdr3_aa: CASSEGRTEQYF

v_call: TRBV4-1
j_call: TRBJ2-7
clone_size: -
d_call: TRBD1
cdr3_nt: TGCGCCGGCAGCTCAAGTAGGACAGGGGGAACCTACGAGCAGTACTTC
cdr3_aa: CAGSSSRTGGTYEQYF

v_call: TRBV4-1
j_call: TRBJ1-5
clone_size: few
d_call: -
cdr3_nt: TGCGCCAGCGGCCAAGTCCATAATCAGCCCCAGCATTTT
cdr3_aa: CASGQVHNQPQHF

v_call: TRBV29-1
j_call: TRBJ2-3
clone_size: few
d_call: -
cdr3_nt: TGCAGCGTTGGGGTGCTGAGCGTCGAAGATACGCAGTATTTT
cdr3_aa: CSVGVLSVEDTQYF

v_call: TRBV29-1
j_call: TRBJ2-7
clone_size: -
d_call: -
cdr3_nt: TGCAGCGTTTTGTGGTCTGGGTACGTCGAGCAGTACTTC
cdr3_aa: CSVLWSGYVEQYF

v_call: TRBV6-1
j_call: TRBJ2-5
clone_size: -
d_call: TRBD2
cdr3_nt: TGTGCCAGCAGTGAATTGAGCCGGGGGGGCCAGGAGACCCAGTACTTC
cdr3_aa: CASSELSRGGQETQYF

v_call: TRBV11-1
j_call: TRBJ2-7
clone_size: once
d_call: -
cdr3_nt: TGTACCAGCAGGAGTCGATATTCCTCCTACGAGCAGTACTTC
cdr3_aa: CTSRSRYSSYEQYF

v_call: TRBV2
j_call: TRBJ2-1
clone_size: -
d_call: TRBD2
cdr3_nt: TGTGCCAGCGCCCCCCCCACTAGCGCAGATGAGCAGTTCTTC
cdr3_aa: CASAPPTSADEQFF

v_call: TRBV11-2
j_call: TRBJ2-1
clone_size: -
d_call: TRBD1
cdr3_nt: TGTGCCAGCTTGGAGACAGGGCCCTACAATGAGCAGTTCTTC
cdr3_aa: CASLETGPYNEQFF

v_call: TRBV3-1
j_call: TRBJ1-5
clone_size: few
d_call: -
cdr3_nt: TGTGCCAGCATCTTCAGGGGATCTGATCAGCCCCAGCATTTT
cdr3_aa: CASIFRGSDQPQHF

v_call: TRBV4-1
j_call: TRBJ1-4
clone_size: -
d_call: -
cdr3_nt: TGCGCCAGCAGCCAAGAACAAAGTCTTAGGGCACTGTTTTTT
cdr3_aa: CASSQEQSLRALFF

v_call: TRBV5-6
j_call: TRBJ2-3
clone_size: -
d_call: TRBD2
cdr3_nt: TGTGCCAGCAGCGGCCCGGGACTAGGGAGGGATACGCAGTATTTT
cdr3_aa: CASSGPGLGRDTQYF